This entry describes one TCR beta chain. This entry is derived from a study of circulating and synovial CD4+ cells in juvenile arthritis. Sequencing used immunoSEQ multiplex PCR; TCRdb keeps in-frame clones, though not all of them. The sample carries some 30,000 clones, 93% recorded once. V lost 1 base, J lost 1 base, and 14 bases lay in between. The CDR3 consists of 16 residues. Germline V gene sequence: CDR1 SGHRS, CDR2 YFSETQ. The chain combines TRBV5-1 with TRBJ2-5; D is possibly TRBD2 (7 bases). The TCR originated in a human donor with juvenile idiopathic arthritis. The sequencing input was CD4+ T cells from blood. CDR3 residues: CASSLMGRGAQETQYF. CDR3 coding DNA: TGCGCCAGCAGCTTGATGGGTCGGGGGGCCCAAGAGACCCAGTACTTC.